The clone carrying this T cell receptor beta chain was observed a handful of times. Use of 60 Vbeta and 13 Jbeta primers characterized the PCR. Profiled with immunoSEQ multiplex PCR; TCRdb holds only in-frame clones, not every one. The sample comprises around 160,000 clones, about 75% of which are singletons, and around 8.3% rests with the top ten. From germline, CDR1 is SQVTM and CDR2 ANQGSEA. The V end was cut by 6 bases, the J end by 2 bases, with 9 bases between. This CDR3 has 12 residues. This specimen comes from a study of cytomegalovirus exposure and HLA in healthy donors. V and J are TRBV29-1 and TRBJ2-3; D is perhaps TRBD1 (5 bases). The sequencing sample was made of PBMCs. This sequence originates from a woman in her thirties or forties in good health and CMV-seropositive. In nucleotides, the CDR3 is TGCAGCGTCAGGGCGCTCACAGATACGCAGTATTTT. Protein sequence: CSVRALTDTQYF.